These 15 T cell receptor beta chains were all obtained from the same sample, sequenced in a study of blood T cell repertoires in COVID-19. Sequencing was performed with immunoSEQ multiplex PCR; in TCRdb, only in-frame clones are kept and a portion is missing. This table has about 97,000 clones, 82% appearing once. Sequencing was carried out using peripheral blood. The origin of the receptors is a man aged 65 to 85 with acute or convalescent COVID-19.

The CDR3 here is CASSPEQGTDTEAFF. As DNA, the CDR3 is TGTGCCAGCTCACCGGAACAGGGTACGGACACTGAAGCTTTCTTT. V gene TRBV18 combines with J gene TRBJ1-1; TRBD1 is a possible D gene (6 bases). The germline V and J ends were trimmed by 3 bases and 3 bases, with 14 bases remaining between them. CDR3 size: 15 residues. Germline CDR1 KGHSH, CDR2 LQKENI.

The chain combines TRBV7-8 with TRBJ1-4; D unresolved. This CDR3 region has 16 residues. CDR1 and CDR2 (germline): SGHVS, FQNEAQ. Trimming took 8 bases from V and 0 from J, leaving 16 bases between them. CDR3 DNA sequence: TGTGCCAGCTCAATTACACAGATTGCAACTAATGAAAAACTGTTTTTT. Translating gives CASSITQIATNEKLFF.

Only one count was recorded for this clone. The chain uses TRBV19 and TRBJ1-2; TRBD1 is a possible D gene (5 bases). Trimming took off 2 bases at V and 7 bases at J, with 20 bases between the two ends. Germline CDR1 LNHDA, CDR2 SQIVND (reference sequence). The CDR3 is made up of 16 amino acids. In DNA, the CDR3 is TGTGCCAGTAGTATAAAAAACGGCGACCGGGGGACTGGCTACACCTTC. This encodes CASSIKNGDRGTGYTF.

V is TRBV2 and J is TRBJ2-7, with 10 nucleotides matching TRBD1. The CDR3 runs 14 residues. Trimming removed 6 bases from V and 6 bases from J; junction bases left unmatched: 8. Germline V gene sequence: CDR1 SNHLY, CDR2 FYNNEI. DNA for the CDR3: TGTGCCAGCAGAGGGGACAGGGGACTCGGCGAGCAGTACTTC. It yields the protein CASRGDRGLGEQYF. Based on the CDR3 plus reference TRBV2 and TRBJ2-7, the full variable domain is EPEVTQTPSHQVTQMGQEVILRCVPISNHLYFYWYRQILGQKVEFLVSFYNNEISEKSEIFDDQFSVERPDGSNFTLKIRSTKLEDSAMYFCASRGDRGLGEQYFGPGTRLTVT.

The chain is built from TRBV10-3 and TRBJ2-2, with 7 nucleotides matching TRBD1. Germline lookup yields CDR1 ENHRY and CDR2 SYGVKD. V trimming: 5 bases; J trimming: 0 bases; junction bases outside the gene matches: 0. This CDR3 region has 14 residues. CDR3 in DNA: TGTGCCATCAGTACAGGGGCGAACACCGGGGAGCTGTTTTTT. It is translated as CAISTGANTGELFF.

V and J are TRBV10-3 and TRBJ2-4, with 8 bases matching TRBD1. Trimming at V came to 0 bases and at J to 6 bases, leaving 4 bases not matched to a gene. This CDR3 is built from 15 residues. Germline values: CDR1 ENHRY, CDR2 SYGVKD. This CDR3 is CAISESGQGANIQYF. The CDR3 DNA sequence: TGTGCCATCAGTGAGTCCGGGCAGGGGGCAAACATTCAGTACTTC.

J is TRBJ2-4 and V is TRBV3-1 (or the pseudogene TRBV3-2), with D unclear. CDR1 and CDR2 from the germline V gene are LGHDT and YNNKEL (reference sequence). The CDR3 sequence is 15 residues long. V was clipped by 3 bases and J by 2 bases, with 11 bases between them. The CDR3 is CASSQQVLTKNIQYF. The CDR3 DNA reads TGTGCCAGCAGCCAGCAGGTTTTGACCAAAAACATTCAGTACTTC.

This clone has only a few counts. This chain links TRBV7-2 with TRBJ2-7; D possibly corresponds to TRBD1 (6 bases). The CDR3 is 15 amino acids. Trimming pared 1 base from V and 1 base from J, leaving 11 bases between. Germline CDR1 is SGHTA and CDR2 is FQGNSA. CDR3 sequence (DNA): TGTGCCAGCAGCTTAGATGCGACAGGATCCTACGAGCAGTACTTC. Its translation: CASSLDATGSYEQYF. Full variable domain (remainder filled in from reference TRBV7-2 and TRBJ2-7): GAGVSQSPSNKVTEKGKDVELRCDPISGHTALYWYRQSLGQGLEFLIYFQGNSAPDKSGLPSDRFSAERTGGSVSTLTIQRTQQEDSAVYLCASSLDATGSYEQYFGPGTRLTVT.

The chain links TRBV12-3 or TRBV12-4 to TRBJ1-2; possibly TRBD1 for D (5 bases). The length of the CDR3 is 13 residues. V was clipped by 0 bases and J by 3 bases, with 5 bases between them. CDR3 DNA: TGTGCCAGCAGTTTAGCAGGGGACTATGGCTACACCTTC. Residues: CASSLAGDYGYTF.

On this clone: The junction does not match germline at one end; this may be a read error. The chain couples TRBV7-7 to TRBJ2-1; D call uncertain. The CDR3 contains 14 residues. Germline loops: CDR1 SSHAT, CDR2 FNYEAQ (reference sequence). The CDR3 here is CASSLVHSNNEQFF. In nucleotides, the CDR3 is TGTGCTAGCAGCTTAGTCCACTCAAACAATGAGCAGTTCTTC.

The V and J genes are TRBV7-9 and TRBJ2-1; possibly TRBD2 for D (6 bases). Germline CDR1 is SEHNR and CDR2 is FQNEAQ (reference sequence). V was cut by 1 base and J by 8 bases, with 15 bases left in between. CDR3 length: 15 amino acids. As DNA, the CDR3 is TGTGCCAGCAGCTTAGGTAGCGGCGGGGTTGATGAGCAGTTCTTC. This translates into CASSLGSGGVDEQFF.

This clone was picked up a small number of times. An end of the junction does not agree with germline; a read error may underlie this. The chain links TRBV5-4 to TRBJ1-1, with 7 nucleotides matching TRBD1. The V gene's germline CDR1 is SGHNT and CDR2 YYREEE (reference sequence). This CDR3 region has 13 residues. The CDR3 DNA reads as TGTGCCAGCAGCCGGGACAGACGCCCTGAGGCTTTCTTT. Protein product: CASSRDRRPEAFF. Based on the CDR3 plus reference TRBV5-4 and TRBJ1-1, the full variable domain is ETGVTQSPTHLIKTRGQQVTLRCSSQSGHNTVSWYQQALGQGPQFIFQYYREEENGRGNFPPRFSGLQFPNYSSELNVNALELDDSALYLCASSRDRRPEAFFGQGTRLTVV.

V usage is TRBV12-3 or TRBV12-4 and J usage is TRBJ2-4; TRBD1 aligns across 8 bases. The CDR3 contains 13 residues. The V gene end was trimmed by 6 bases and the J gene end by 8 bases; junction bases not matched to a gene: 6. The CDR3 reads CASRVDREDIQYF. CDR3 bases: TGTGCCAGCAGGGTGGACAGGGAGGACATTCAGTACTTC.

The chain recombines TRBV19 with TRBJ2-7, with 9 bases matching TRBD1. V gave up 6 bases and J gave up 9 bases; unmatched junction bases: 18. Germline values: CDR1 LNHDA, CDR2 SQIVND (reference sequence). The CDR3 sequence is 16 residues long. CDR3 loop: CASSQRVQGQGMAQYF. CDR3 nucleotides: TGTGCCAGTAGCCAACGGGTTCAGGGACAGGGCATGGCGCAGTACTTC.

V and J are TRBV6-2 or TRBV6-3 and TRBJ2-7; weak D call: TRBD1 (5 bases). Looked up from germline, CDR1 is MNHEY and CDR2 is SVGEGT. CDR3 length: 14 residues. V gave up 2 bases and J gave up 5 bases, with 13 bases separating them. This CDR3 is CASSYPRLGDEQYF. DNA for the CDR3: TGTGCCAGCAGTTACCCTCGGCTAGGGGACGAGCAGTACTTC.